The rows below give T cell receptor beta chains drawn from one sample of a study of T cell changes during pregnancy in multiple sclerosis. The assay was immunoSEQ multiplex PCR, and TCRdb's table has in-frame clones only and misses some. The sample gives roughly 38,000 clones, 80% to 95% of which show up once; roughly 10% is in the top ten. The specimen comprised CD8+ T cells from peripheral blood mononuclear cells, sampled in the first trimester of pregnancy. Source of these receptors: a female donor with multiple sclerosis, enrolled in a pregnancy study. Each CDR3 is given with its conserved first and last residue. D genes are given only for firm matches. Part of the rows lack a size; the others show once, few, many or a class for expanded clones.

CASRMAGNYGYTF,NA,13,TRBV19,NA
CASSGRGGTEAFF,NA,13,TRBV19,NA
CASSPSRGDDNEQFF,NA,15,TRBV11-2,NA
CASGPPSEQYF,NA,11,TRBV19,NA
CASSQGLDTEAFF,NA,13,TRBV4-2,NA
CASSLVGSGNNEQFF,once,15,TRBV11-3,NA
CASSPGYGYTF,NA,11,TRBV6-5,NA
CASSLGTGFGQPQHF,NA,15,TRBV11-2,NA
CASSQDGDFSGANVLTF,NA,17,TRBV4-2,NA
CASSPTLKGDEQYF,NA,14,TRBV27,NA
CASRQVSETQYF,NA,12,TRBV2,NA
CASRQVGGGYEQYF,NA,14,TRBV5-5,TRBD2
CASSKGTSGSTDTQYF,NA,16,TRBV21-1,NA
CASSGRETENTEAFF,NA,15,TRBV6-1,NA
CASSLWQGNNEQFF,few,14,TRBV27,NA
CASSSQTNRGRDYNEQFF,NA,18,TRBV11-3,TRBD1
CASSFIREESYNEQFF,once,16,TRBV5-1,NA
CASSEFPYSAGRYEQYF,NA,17,TRBV6-1,NA
CASSFPGTGVQLNTEAFF,NA,18,TRBV11-2,TRBD1
CASSSRTENMNTEAFF,NA,16,TRBV5-6,NA
CASSLQGQGNTDTQYF,few,16,TRBV5-6,NA
CASSQDSPFYILAGGSYEQYF,NA,21,TRBV4-2,TRBD2
CASSAGTVYSYEQYF,NA,15,TRBV28,TRBD1
CASSVGQGTHEQYF,NA,14,TRBV7-9,TRBD1
CASPGIGYTF,NA,10,TRBV6-1,NA
CASSQEGDSPLHF,NA,13,TRBV7-6,NA
CASSVAGGYTF,few,11,TRBV9,NA
CASSIGGDNTDTQYF,NA,15,TRBV19,NA
CSVEARGLGTDTQYF,NA,15,TRBV29-1,NA
CATSPGGSNVLTF,NA,13,TRBV7-9,TRBD1
CASSFGQGAYNEQFF,NA,15,TRBV27,TRBD1
CSLNQPQHF,NA,9,TRBV29-1,NA